This note documents a single TCR beta chain sequence. Its antigen is unknown. The CDR3 runs to 16 residues. Germline CDR1 is MGHRA and CDR2 is YSYEKL. The ends were cut back, 4 bases at V and 3 bases at J, with 18 bases in the middle. The data originate from a study of T cell responses to AZD1222 COVID-19 vaccine. The protocol was immunoSEQ multiplex PCR, while the TCRdb copy is restricted to in-frame clones and leaves out a portion. Altogether about 180,000 clones are present, over 80% being singletons, with the ten largest covering more than 0.85%. Study-wide findings and caveats: Within unmutated variant regions lay the reported targets of nearly half of spike-specific TCRs. There were repertoire samples only from the period after the peak T cell response. At baseline, just a handful of AZD1222 recipients tested seropositive. A rise in Spike-specific TCR breadth and depth followed two AZD1222 doses.

The sample was peripheral blood, taken 28 days after the second dose of the MenACWY control vaccine. This sequence originates from an adult who received the MenACWY meningococcal vaccine as a control. V gene TRBV4-1 combines with J gene TRBJ1-1; D is perhaps TRBD1 (6 bases). CDR3 sequence reads: CASSRRTGAADTEAFF. The CDR3 DNA is TGCGCCAGCAGCCGAAGGACGGGGGCCGCTGACACTGAAGCTTTCTTT.